This TCR beta chain was profiled in a study of response to subunit inactivated influenza vaccine. In the case of this clonotype: Antigen: not known.

General study findings and limits: Authors suggested each seasonal flu vaccination may recruit only limited numbers of new T cells.

TCRdb called the RT-PCR reads again in MiXCR, with one record for every CDR3 protein. The sample records 650,000 to 850,000 distinct CDR3 sequences, about 15% being singletons. Germline CDR1 and CDR2: DFQATT and SNEGSKA (reference sequence). V lost 1 base and J lost 3, with 14 bases in between. The CDR3 sequence is 15 residues long. This material consisted of PBMCs from blood, taken approximately 15 days before vaccination. The TCR originated in a man in his fifties or sixties who received an inactivated influenza vaccine. The chain couples TRBV20-1 to TRBJ2-3; D is ambiguous. The CDR3 protein is CSARAGAPVTDTQYF. In DNA, the CDR3 is TGCAGTGCTAGAGCAGGTGCGCCGGTAACAGATACGCAGTATTTT.